The rows below give T cell receptor beta chains drawn from one sample of a study of cytomegalovirus exposure and HLA in healthy donors. Clones were sequenced by immunoSEQ multiplex PCR, and TCRdb holds only the in-frame ones, with some missing. The table includes roughly 200,000 clones, 70% detected once. Input material: PBMCs. All receptors come from a man aged 40-49 years in good health and CMV-seropositive. Each CDR3 is given with its conserved first and last residue. Fields, in order: J gene, V gene, D gene, clone size, CDR3 DNA, CDR3 protein. D genes are given only for firm matches. Where a row states a size, it is once, few, many or the class of an expanded clone; other rows omit it.

>TRBJ2-7|TRBV6-5|TRBD2|few
TGTGCCAGCAGCCGCAGCGGGGGGGCTTCCTACGAGCAGTACTTC
CASSRSGGASYEQYF
>TRBJ1-6|TRBV28|TRBD1|.
TGTGCCAGCAGTTTAAGTCGACAGGGGAATTCACCCCTCCACTTT
CASSLSRQGNSPLHF
>TRBJ2-5|TRBV18|TRBD2|.
TGTGCCAGCTCACCCCCGGGAGCGGGGGGTGGGCAAGAGACCCAGTACTTC
CASSPPGAGGGQETQYF
>TRBJ2-5|TRBV7-2|TRBD2|.
TGTGCCAGCAGCTTAGGGGCTCCTAGCGGGGGGCGGGTGACCCAGTACTTC
CASSLGAPSGGRVTQYF
>TRBJ1-2|TRBV2|TRBD1|.
TGTGCCAGCAGGCCCCATGGACAGGGAGTAGTTGGCTACACCTTC
CASRPHGQGVVGYTF
>TRBJ2-5|TRBV5-1|.|once
TGCGCCAGCAGCCCCTCAACTAGGACTGAGACCCAGTACTTC
CASSPSTRTETQYF
>TRBJ2-3|TRBV19|TRBD2|once
TGTGCCAGTAGTATGGCACTAGCGGTCACAGATACGCAGTATTTT
CASSMALAVTDTQYF
>TRBJ1-1|TRBV4-3|TRBD1|.
TGCGCCAGCAGCCCAGGGGGAACCGGGTCGAGAGATTTT
CASSPGGTGSRDF
>TRBJ1-2|TRBV5-1|TRBD1|.
TGCGCCAGCAGCTTGGCAGGGGGGAATGGCTACACCTTC
CASSLAGGNGYTF
>TRBJ1-4|TRBV7-9|.|.
TGTGCCAGCAGCTACCTCCAGGGGATCGGTGAAAAACTGTTTTTT
CASSYLQGIGEKLFF
>TRBJ1-2|TRBV5-1|TRBD1|.
TGCGCCAGCAGCTTGGGGCAGGGGTACAGGGGCTGCACCTTC
CASSLGQGYRGCTF
>TRBJ2-7|TRBV21-1|.|.
TGTGCCAGCAGCAAAAAAGCAGGGTGTCACGAGCAGTACTTC
CASSKKAGCHEQYF
>TRBJ2-3|TRBV5-4|.|few
TGTGCCAGCAGCTTGGGATTGGGGGCCAGCACAGATACGCAGTATTTT
CASSLGLGASTDTQYF
>TRBJ1-1|TRBV10-1|.|.
TGCGCCAGTCAAGATTGGGCAGATACTGAAGCTTTCTTT
CASQDWADTEAFF
>TRBJ2-3|TRBV9|.|few
TGTGCCAGCAGCCCGCAGGGTCCCACAGATACGCAGTATTTT
CASSPQGPTDTQYF
>TRBJ2-3|TRBV6-4|TRBD2|.
TGTGCCAGCAGTGACGAAGCGGGGTCATCTCATACGCAGTATTTT
CASSDEAGSSHTQYF
>TRBJ2-1|TRBV9|.|.
TGTGCCAGCAGCCCCCCGGGGCCCCCCCGGGGGAATGAGCAGTTCTTC
CASSPPGPPRGNEQFF
>TRBJ2-2|TRBV6-1|TRBD1|.
TGTGCCAGCAGTGAACCCCCGGGGACAGGGGGCTTCATGAACACCGGGGAGCTGTTTTTT
CASSEPPGTGGFMNTGELFF
>TRBJ2-7|TRBV2|.|.
TGTGCCACCCAAAGGGAGGGTAAGGGGGTTAACGAGCAGTACTTC
CATQREGKGVNEQYF
>TRBJ2-5|TRBV5-1|TRBD1|.
TGCGCCAGCAGCAAGGGCGGGACAGGGGGCAGCGAGACCCAGTACTTC
CASSKGGTGGSETQYF
>TRBJ1-1|TRBV9|.|.
TGTGCCAGCAGCCCCCCATACGGGGTAACTGAAGCTTTCTTT
CASSPPYGVTEAFF
>TRBJ1-6|TRBV19|.|.
TGTGCCAGTAGTATTGGGGGGGAAAATTCACCCCTCCACTTT
CASSIGGENSPLHF
>TRBJ2-3|TRBV9|.|.
TGTGCCAGCAGCCTTTCCTCCGAACTGGATACGCAGTATTTT
CASSLSSELDTQYF
>TRBJ2-2|TRBV5-1|.|.
TGCGCCAGCAGGACAGCGCGATTCGGGGAGCTGTTTTTT
CASRTARFGELFF
>TRBJ2-5|TRBV10-3|TRBD2|.
TGTGCCAGCCGTGGGGAGCGGGGGGAAAAGACCCAGTACTTC
CASRGERGEKTQYF
>TRBJ2-3|TRBV11-2|.|.
TGTGCCAGCAGCTTAGATCCAGGGACAGATACGCAGTATTTT
CASSLDPGTDTQYF
>TRBJ2-3|TRBV9|TRBD1|.
TGTGCCAGCAGCACAGCCGGGACAGGGGCTACGGATACGCAGTATTTT
CASSTAGTGATDTQYF
>TRBJ1-6|TRBV7-8|.|.
TGTGCCAGCAGCCCCACCCGGGTGGCAGGGCTGGATTCACCCCTCCACTTT
CASSPTRVAGLDSPLHF
>TRBJ1-1|TRBV6-5|.|few
TGTGCCAGCAGTTACTCTCTGGCCGTCGCTGAAGCTTTCTTT
CASSYSLAVAEAFF
>TRBJ2-1|TRBV14|.|.
TGTGCCAGCAGCCAACCGACGGGTAGCTCCTACAATGAGCAGTTCTTC
CASSQPTGSSYNEQFF